Following are 25 T cell receptor beta chains from one sample sequenced in a study of control samples from healthy donors and cancer patients. Profiling relied on immunoSEQ multiplex PCR, and the TCRdb table lists in-frame clones only, not all of them. The sample holds approximately 44,000 clones; roughly 65% are singletons and the top ten take roughly 18%. Sequencing was carried out using formalin-fixed, paraffin-embedded tissue. Receptors originate from a male donor with melanoma.

In regard to this clone: An end of the junction does not agree with germline; a read error may underlie this. This chain uses TRBV28 with TRBJ2-5; D call uncertain. CDR3 length: 11 residues. Germline CDR1 is MDHEN and CDR2 is SYDVKM. The CDR3 here is CVSSSRETQYF. The CDR3 region has the DNA TGTGTCAGCAGCAGTAGAGAGACCCAGTACTTC.

The chain combines TRBV19 with TRBJ1-1; D unresolved. The CDR3 is 10 amino acids. Germline assignment: CDR1 LNHDA and CDR2 SQIVND (reference sequence). V shed 11 bases and J shed 5 bases, with 9 bases lying between them. CDR3: CASRETEAFF. CDR3 DNA: TGTGCCTCTAGGGAGACTGAAGCTTTCTTT.

This rearrangement joins TRBV7-9 to TRBJ2-2; TRBD1 aligns across 7 bases. The CDR3 is 15 amino acids. The germline CDR1 and CDR2 sequences are SEHNR and FQNEAQ (reference sequence). J was trimmed by 7 bases and V by 5 bases; bases with no gene match: 10. This CDR3 is CASSRDTSGGGELFF. As DNA, the CDR3 is TGTGCCAGCAGCCGAGACACCTCAGGGGGCGGGGAGCTGTTTTTT.

This clone was recorded a few times. The chain carries TRBV24-1 and TRBJ2-3; D unclear. The CDR3 is made up of 14 amino acids. The germline gives CDR1 KGHDR, CDR2 SFDVKD. V lost 3 bases and J lost 7, with 13 bases in between. The CDR3 here is CATSDVDGHHTQYF. The DNA of the CDR3 is TGTGCCACCAGTGATGTCGACGGGCACCATACGCAGTATTTT.

The chain uses TRBV5-4 and TRBJ1-6; no clear D. The germline CDR1 and CDR2 sequences are SGHNT and YYREEE (reference sequence). V was clipped by 2 bases and J by 9 bases, with 6 bases between them. The CDR3 is made up of 12 amino acids. The CDR3 nucleotides are TGTGCCAGCAGCTTTAAGATTTCACCCCTCCACTTT. Protein: CASSFKISPLHF.

This clone was detected only a few times. The chain uses TRBV6-5 and TRBJ2-7, with D possibly being TRBD1 (6 bases). The CDR3 loop spans 13 amino acids. V was trimmed by 4 bases and J by 6 bases, leaving 13 bases between them. Germline V gene lookup returns CDR1 MNHEY and CDR2 SVGAGI. This CDR3 reads CASSSPGTREQYF. CDR3 bases: TGTGCCAGCAGTTCCCCCGGGACACGCGAGCAGTACTTC.

The V call is TRBV9, the J call TRBJ2-3, with 10 bases identical to TRBD2. The CDR3 is made up of 15 amino acids. The junction had 3 bases not matched to a gene; V was cut back by 1 base and J by 4 bases. Germline V lookup: CDR1 SGDLS, CDR2 YYNGEE. The CDR3 here is CASSVLAGVSDTQYF. In DNA, the CDR3 is TGTGCCAGCAGCGTACTAGCGGGAGTCTCAGATACGCAGTATTTT.

The V and J genes are TRBV3-1 (or the pseudogene TRBV3-2) and TRBJ1-2; maybe TRBD1 (6 bases). The V gene's germline CDR1 is LGHDT and CDR2 YNNKEL (reference sequence). The CDR3 totals 13 residues. With 4 bases removed from V and 4 bases from J, the gap between germline ends came to 10 bases. The DNA for the CDR3 is TGTGCCAGCAGCCCTACAGGGACCTATGGCTACACCTTC. Protein: CASSPTGTYGYTF.

The chain employs TRBV27 and TRBJ2-7, with D possibly called TRBD1 or TRBD2 (5 bases each). The V gene lost 6 bases and the J gene lost 3 bases, with 15 bases spanning the gap. The CDR3 extends over 14 amino acids. Germline-derived CDR1 and CDR2 are MNHEY and SMNVEV (reference sequence). CDR3 coding DNA: TGTGCCAGCAGCCCCCCGGGACGGATCTACGAGCAGTACTTC. It translates to CASSPPGRIYEQYF.

This clone was recorded once. The J gene is TRBJ2-5, the V gene TRBV7-2; D not certain. The V end lost 3 bases, the J end lost 5 bases, and 13 bases lay between the germline ends. Germline V lookup: CDR1 SGHTA, CDR2 FQGNSA. This CDR3 is built from 14 residues. This CDR3 reads CASSFMDGFETQYF. The CDR3 region has the DNA TGTGCCAGCAGCTTTATGGACGGGTTCGAGACCCAGTACTTC.

This clone has more than one count but fewer than ten. The chain couples TRBV3-1 (or the pseudogene TRBV3-2) to TRBJ1-1; D gene uncertain. There are 15 residues in the CDR3. Trimming shortened V by 1 base and J by 4 bases, and 13 bases separated the two germline ends. The germline CDR1 and CDR2 sequences are LGHDT and YNNKEL (reference sequence). The CDR3 DNA sequence: TGTGCCAGCAGCCAAGCCTCCCAGCGGGGCACTGAAGCTTTCTTT. Amino acids: CASSQASQRGTEAFF.

This clone appeared a few times. The chain recombines TRBV4-2 with TRBJ2-7; 9 bases map to TRBD2. With V trimmed by 0 bases and J by 6 bases, 12 bases remained unmatched. The CDR3 length is 17 residues. Germline CDR1 is LGHNA and CDR2 is YNFKEQ. The CDR3 is CASSQDFGAGGLLEQYF. CDR3 sequence (DNA): TGTGCCAGCAGCCAAGATTTCGGGGCGGGAGGGTTGCTCGAGCAGTACTTC.

The genes are TRBV5-1 and TRBJ1-4; D is possibly TRBD1 (5 bases). The CDR3 consists of 14 residues. Germline CDR1 reads SGHRS; CDR2 reads YFSETQ. Trimming stripped 4 bases from V and 8 bases from J, with 15 bases between. DNA for the CDR3: TGCGCCAGCAGCCAGGGATCGCGACGCGAAAAACTGTTTTTT. Translated: CASSQGSRREKLFF.

V usage is TRBV5-4 and J usage is TRBJ2-2; D might be TRBD1 (5 bases). This CDR3 spans 13 amino acids. The germline gives CDR1 SGHNT, CDR2 YYREEE (reference sequence). Trimming pared 2 bases from V and 6 bases from J, leaving 8 bases between. The CDR3 spells CASSLLRAGELFF. Written as DNA, the CDR3 is TGTGCCAGCAGCTTACTCAGGGCCGGGGAGCTGTTTTTT.

The chain couples TRBV19 to TRBJ2-2; 9 nucleotides line up with TRBD2. This CDR3 is built from 16 residues. Trimming at V came to 9 bases and at J to 4 bases, leaving 12 bases not matched to a gene. Looked up from germline, CDR1 is LNHDA and CDR2 is SQIVND (reference sequence). Here the CDR3 DNA reads TGTGCCAGCGGACATAGCGGGAGAGTGGGCACCGGGGAGCTGTTTTTT. Translated, it gives CASGHSGRVGTGELFF.

The chain joins TRBV2 to TRBJ2-5; 9 nucleotides agree with TRBD1. This CDR3 is built from 13 residues. After removal of 6 bases from V and 1 base from J, the junction contained 0 bases not matched to a gene. The germline CDR1 and CDR2 sequences are SNHLY and FYNNEI. CDR3 in DNA: TGTGCCAGCAGGGACAGGGGCCAAGAGACCCAGTACTTC. This translates into CASRDRGQETQYF.

This clone was counted only a few times. The chain combines TRBV27 with TRBJ2-1; the match to TRBD2 covers 14 bases. The CDR3 is 17 residues long. V gave up 2 bases and J gave up 9 bases; unmatched junction bases: 9. Germline-derived CDR1 and CDR2 are MNHEY and SMNVEV (reference sequence). CDR3 in amino acids: CASSLGVGTSGSFEQFF. CDR3 DNA sequence: TGTGCCAGCAGTTTAGGGGTCGGGACTAGCGGGAGTTTTGAGCAGTTCTTC.

This chain uses TRBV5-1 with TRBJ2-1, with D hard to call. The germline V and J ends were trimmed by 0 bases and 0 bases, with 7 bases remaining between them. Germline V gives CDR1 SGHRS, CDR2 YFSETQ. The CDR3 has 15 residues. This CDR3 reads CASSLGHASYNEQFF. CDR3 nucleotide sequence: TGCGCCAGCAGCTTGGGACATGCCTCCTACAATGAGCAGTTCTTC.

There are a few counts of this clone. The genes are TRBV2 and TRBJ1-1, with TRBD1 as a possible D gene (5 bases). The CDR3 covers 14 residues. V lost 6 bases, J lost 8 bases, and 19 bases lay in between. Germline V lookup: CDR1 SNHLY, CDR2 FYNNEI. CDR3 nucleotide sequence: TGTGCCAGCAGGGGGGAGGGGTTTGGGTCCGAAGCTTTCTTT. This encodes CASRGEGFGSEAFF.

The rearrangement uses TRBV28 and TRBJ1-5; 12 bases map to TRBD1. This CDR3 has 18 amino acids. The V gene end was trimmed by 10 bases and the J gene end by 5 bases; junction bases not matched to a gene: 18. CDR1 and CDR2 (germline): MDHEN, SYDVKM. CDR3 loop: CATHRDRGPRRVYQPQHF. The CDR3 region has the DNA TGTGCCACCCACCGGGACAGGGGGCCCCGAAGGGTATATCAGCCCCAGCATTTT.

The J gene is TRBJ2-3, the V gene TRBV6-1; D remains ambiguous. The CDR3 spans 13 residues. V lost 2 bases and J 2 bases, leaving 5 bases between the germline ends. Germline V gene data show CDR1 as MNHNS and CDR2 as SASEGT. CDR3 sequence (DNA): TGTGCCAGCAGTGAATATATCACAGATACGCAGTATTTT. Its translation is CASSEYITDTQYF.

The chain employs TRBV2 and TRBJ2-1; D may match TRBD1 or TRBD2 (5 bases each). Germline CDR1 reads SNHLY; CDR2 reads FYNNEI. CDR3 length equals 14 residues. Trimming shortened V by 6 bases and J by 3 bases, and 12 bases separated the two germline ends. DNA of the CDR3: TGTGCCAGCAGCTGGGACGCTAGCTACAATGAGCAGTTCTTC. Protein: CASSWDASYNEQFF.

This clone was detected only once. The chain couples TRBV5-4 to TRBJ1-1; 7 positions match TRBD1. Germline V gene lookup returns CDR1 SGHNT and CDR2 YYREEE (reference sequence). V lost 4 bases to trimming and J lost 11 bases; unmatched junction nucleotides: 8. This CDR3 region has 12 residues. The CDR3 DNA follows: TGTGCCAGCAGCGAACAGGGGCGCGGGGCTTTCTTT. Translation gives CASSEQGRGAFF.

On this clone: Other DNA sequences in the same sample also yield this CDR3. The chain has TRBV9 and TRBJ2-5; 9 bases line up with TRBD2. Germline CDR1 and CDR2: SGDLS and YYNGEE. The CDR3 spans 14 residues. The J segment lost 5 bases and the V segment lost 3 bases, leaving 5 bases of the junction unmatched. CDR3: CASSEAGGGETQYF. CDR3 DNA sequence: TGTGCCAGCAGCGAAGCGGGAGGAGGGGAGACCCAGTACTTC.

The gene calls are TRBV2 and TRBJ2-7, with no clear D. V gave up 1 base and J gave up 7 bases, with 5 bases separating them. CDR3 size: 11 residues. Germline-derived CDR1 and CDR2 are SNHLY and FYNNEI. The CDR3 nucleotides read TGTGCCAGCAGTGAAGGAGCAGAGCAGTACTTC. It yields the protein CASSEGAEQYF.